The rows below give T cell receptor beta chains drawn from one sample of a study of PD-L1 blockade in urothelial cancer. This table comes from immunoSEQ multiplex PCR, and its TCRdb copy is limited to in-frame clones, with some not included. Of fewer than 65,000 clones in the sample, around 88% were seen once. Material: PBMCs, obtained around atezolizumab (anti-PD-L1) treatment. These TCRs come from a woman aged 55-75 years with urothelial cancer. The conserved cysteine and the conserved F or W are not part of the CDR3 here. The order of the fields is V gene, CDR3 protein.

TRBV5-1	ASREQGASYEQY
TRBV28	ASTIPTGTGAF
TRBV5-6	ASSLRAMGLTDTQY
TRBV5-1	ASSPRTGGNTEAF
TRBV6-5	ASRTASYEQY
TRBV6-6	ASQIRTSGYQETQY
TRBV7-9	ASGLAGGETQY
TRBV25-1	ASSEGNRVYEQY
TRBV5-4	ASSYNRGSGNTIY
TRBV23-1	ASSQFGVEQGPYGYT
TRBV5-1	ASARMPTGDSNQPQH
TRBV7-2	ASSLAGRGVSSYEQY
TRBV27	ASSSTGGGETQY
TRBV18	ASSSRDRRNLLYGYT
TRBV2	ASRSETGGSGYT
TRBV28	ASSLRGTPI
TRBV11-2	ASSQEAGGKQF